A single sample gave rise to the 21 T cell receptor beta chains below, sequenced in a study of blood T cell repertoires in COVID-19 (dated by TCRdb to 2019 to 2021). Preparation of the library involved the immunoSEQ multiplex PCR assay. Here the immuneACCESS table is served through TCRdb, limited to in-frame sequences with V and J called. Missing clones are a known gap in these copies; in checked studies unresolved V genes cover under half, and the rest lacks a known reason. Present in this sample are 210,000 or so clones, around 86% of which were seen just once. The top ten clonotypes cover roughly 4.5% of the sample. Material for sequencing was peripheral blood. The origin of the receptors is a man in his forties or fifties with acute or convalescent COVID-19.

This chain joins TRBV3-1 (or the pseudogene TRBV3-2) and TRBJ1-2, with 12 bases matching TRBD1. J gave up 7 bases and V 4 bases, and 4 bases lay outside the gene matches. CDR1 and CDR2 from the germline V gene are LGHDT and YNNKEL (reference sequence). The CDR3 has 14 amino acids. The CDR3 is CASSLGQGAGGYTF. In DNA, the CDR3 is TGTGCCAGCAGCCTGGGACAGGGGGCGGGTGGCTACACCTTC.

The DNA for the CDR3 is TGCGCCAGCAGCTTGCCCGGGGGGAACACCGGGGAGCTGTTTTTT. It encodes CASSLPGGNTGELFF. This chain links TRBV5-1 with TRBJ2-2; the D gene is possibly TRBD2 (6 bases). Deletions cut 1 base from V and 1 base from J, with 8 bases between. CDR1 is SGHRS, CDR2 YFSETQ, per germline. The CDR3 sequence is 15 residues long.

The CDR3 here is CASSPGDGSYEQYF. CDR3 coding DNA: TGTGCCAGCAGCCCAGGGGACGGCTCCTACGAGCAGTACTTC. The chain links TRBV7-6 to TRBJ2-7, with D tentatively TRBD1 (6 bases). The CDR3 extends over 14 amino acids. Germline lookup yields CDR1 SGHVS and CDR2 FNYEAQ. The V end lost 5 bases, the J end lost 0 bases, and 11 bases lay between the germline ends.

This chain links TRBV6-1 with TRBJ1-6; D might be TRBD1 (5 bases). V gave up 5 bases and J gave up 9 bases, with 14 bases separating them. Germline loops: CDR1 MNHNS, CDR2 SASEGT. The CDR3 length is 14 residues. The CDR3 DNA follows: TGTGCCAGCAGTCAGAACAGGTCGCGTTCACCCCTCCACTTT. It encodes CASSQNRSRSPLHF.

The rearrangement links TRBV18 to TRBJ2-2; D uncertain. Germline V gene data show CDR1 as KGHSH and CDR2 as LQKENI. The CDR3 length is 13 residues. The ends were cut back, 10 bases at V and 0 bases at J, with 9 bases in the middle. CDR3 nucleotide sequence: TGTGCCACCCGCGGAACGAACACCGGGGAGCTGTTTTTT. Translating gives CATRGTNTGELFF.

This sequence joins TRBV12-3 or TRBV12-4 and TRBJ1-1; the D is unclear. Trimming left V 1 base short and J 5 bases short, with 8 bases between. The CDR3 is 13 amino acids. This CDR3 is CASSLGGKTEAFF. The CDR3 region has the DNA TGTGCCAGCAGTTTAGGAGGGAAGACTGAAGCTTTCTTT.

The chain employs TRBV12-3 or TRBV12-4 and TRBJ1-2; D is possibly TRBD1 (5 bases). V lost 3 bases and J lost 4, with 9 bases in between. There are 13 residues in the CDR3. CDR3 sequence reads: CASSFGRAYGYTF. The CDR3 DNA follows: TGTGCCAGCAGTTTTGGCAGGGCCTATGGCTACACCTTC.

J is TRBJ1-4 and V is TRBV9; TRBD1 agrees at 10 bases. Trimming removed 3 bases from V and 5 bases from J; junction bases left unmatched: 10. In germline, CDR1 is SGDLS, CDR2 YYNGEE. This CDR3 region has 17 residues. The CDR3, as DNA: TGTGCCAGCAGCGATTCCGGGACAGGGGAGCCGAATGAAAAACTGTTTTTT. It yields the protein CASSDSGTGEPNEKLFF.

V is TRBV19 and J is TRBJ1-2; possible D gene TRBD1, 5 bases. Germline V gene sequence: CDR1 LNHDA, CDR2 SQIVND (reference sequence). CDR3 length equals 15 residues. V lost 6 bases to trimming and J lost 7 bases, with 21 bases between them. The CDR3 here is CASRGGLSGRSGYTF. For the CDR3, the DNA is TGTGCCAGTAGGGGGGGACTCTCCGGGCGATCTGGCTACACCTTC.

The V call is TRBV7-9, the J call TRBJ2-1; weak D call: TRBD1 (6 bases). V lost 1 base, J lost 10 bases, and 14 bases lay in between. The CDR3 runs 14 residues. The germline V gene encodes CDR1 SEHNR and CDR2 FQNEAQ (reference sequence). CDR3 nucleotide sequence: TGTGCCAGCAGCTTAGGGACAGAGATAAAAGAGCAGTTCTTC. Protein sequence: CASSLGTEIKEQFF.

The V and J genes are TRBV4-1 and TRBJ1-4; 10 bases align to TRBD1. This CDR3 contains 17 residues. With V trimmed by 3 bases and J by 7 bases, 11 bases remained unmatched. The germline V gene encodes CDR1 MGHRA and CDR2 YSYEKL. CDR3 in DNA: TGCGCCAGCAGCCAGTGGACAGGGGGGCCGTCGGGTGAAAAACTGTTTTTT. Protein sequence: CASSQWTGGPSGEKLFF.

The V and J genes are TRBV18 and TRBJ2-2, with 9 bases aligning to TRBD1. CDR1 is KGHSH and CDR2 is LQKENI in the germline V gene. This CDR3 region has 15 residues. The junction had 3 bases not matched to a gene; V was cut back by 2 bases and J by 5 bases. CDR3 in amino acids: CASSPGTGITGELFF. The CDR3 DNA is TGTGCCAGCTCACCAGGGACAGGGATAACCGGGGAGCTGTTTTTT.

The V and J genes are TRBV10-2 and TRBJ2-6; D uncertain. V shed 3 bases and J shed 1 base, with 7 bases lying between them. In germline, CDR1 is WSHSY, CDR2 SAAADI. The CDR3 length is 15 residues. CDR3 residues: CASSERRSGANVLTF. CDR3 nucleotides: TGCGCCAGCAGTGAAAGGAGATCTGGGGCCAACGTCCTGACTTTC.

The rearrangement uses TRBV11-2 and TRBJ1-2; D uncertain. Trimming cost V 5 bases and J 4 bases, with 14 bases left between them. In germline, CDR1 is SGHAT, CDR2 FQNNGV. The CDR3 runs to 14 residues. CDR3 sequence: CASSPTGNGYGYTF. In DNA, the CDR3 is TGTGCCAGCAGCCCCACGGGGAATGGCTATGGCTACACCTTC.

This clone turned up a few times. This rearrangement joins TRBV30 to TRBJ2-7; D gene ambiguous. CDR3 length equals 12 residues. V was pared by 5 bases and J by 1 base, with 9 bases between. Germline assignment: CDR1 GTSNPN and CDR2 SVGIG (reference sequence). CDR3 region: CAWGPYSYEQYF. CDR3 DNA: TGTGCCTGGGGCCCCTATTCCTACGAGCAGTACTTC. The entire variable domain, with the rest obtained from reference TRBV30 and TRBJ2-7, is as follows: SQTIHQWPATLVQPVGSPLSLECTVEGTSNPNLYWYRQAAGRGLQLLFYSVGIGQISSEVPQNLSASRPQDRQFILSSKKLLLSDSGFYLCAWGPYSYEQYFGPGTRLTVT.

The chain uses TRBV4-1 and TRBJ1-6; D is undetermined. Germline V gives CDR1 MGHRA, CDR2 YSYEKL. Deletions cut 0 bases from V and 9 bases from J, with 12 bases between. The CDR3 has 15 residues. DNA for the CDR3: TGCGCCAGCAGCCAAGAGGAGGGTTTTAGTTCACCCCTCCACTTT. It is translated as CASSQEEGFSSPLHF.

The gene calls are TRBV5-6 and TRBJ1-5; D not resolved. The CDR3 runs 15 residues. V shed 2 bases and J shed 1 base, with 10 bases lying between them. Germline loops: CDR1 SGHDT, CDR2 YYEEEE. The CDR3 sequence: CASSFGSLSNQPQHF. The CDR3 coding sequence is TGTGCCAGCAGCTTCGGGAGTTTGAGCAATCAGCCCCAGCATTTT.

This clone appeared a single time. The V call is TRBV6-5, the J call TRBJ1-1; TRBD1 matches at 10 bases. Unmatched junction bases numbered 4, after V lost 0 bases and J lost 6 bases. From germline, CDR1 is MNHEY and CDR2 SVGAGI. The CDR3 loop spans 15 amino acids. DNA of the CDR3: TGTGCCAGCAGTTACTCGAAGACAGGGGGCTCTGAAGCTTTCTTT. Translated, it gives CASSYSKTGGSEAFF.

The chain has TRBV7-8 and TRBJ2-2; 9 bases fit TRBD1. V was clipped by 5 bases and J by 6 bases; unmatched bases: 7. Looked up from germline, CDR1 is SGHVS and CDR2 is FQNEAQ. The length of the CDR3 is 15 residues. CDR3 protein: CASSPGDRAAGELFF. In DNA form, the CDR3 reads TGTGCCAGCAGCCCCGGGGACAGGGCTGCCGGGGAGCTGTTTTTT.

The chain combines TRBV9 with TRBJ2-3; D is possibly TRBD2 (7 bases). V gave up 0 bases and J gave up 0 bases, with 11 bases separating them. The CDR3 sequence is 16 residues long. Germline V gene lookup returns CDR1 SGDLS and CDR2 YYNGEE. For the CDR3, the DNA is TGTGCCAGCAGCGTAGGGGGGGGCGAGAGCACAGATACGCAGTATTTT. Protein product: CASSVGGGESTDTQYF. Full variable domain (missing parts from reference TRBV9 and TRBJ2-3): DSGVTQTPKHLITATGQRVTLRCSPRSGDLSVYWYQQSLDQGLQFLIQYYNGEERAKGNILERFSAQQFPDLHSELNLSSLELGDSALYFCASSVGGGESTDTQYFGPGTRLTVL.

The chain couples TRBV10-3 to TRBJ2-3; D may be TRBD2 (5 bases). The germline V gene encodes CDR1 ENHRY and CDR2 SYGVKD. The V gene lost 6 bases and the J gene lost 4 bases, with 17 bases spanning the gap. CDR3 length: 15 residues. CDR3 coding DNA: TGTGCCATCAGCGCGGACGGAGGCCTTTCAGATACGCAGTATTTT. Protein sequence: CAISADGGLSDTQYF.